Each of the 25 T cell receptor beta chains below was sequenced from the same sample in a study of blood T cell repertoires in COVID-19. Produced via immunoSEQ multiplex PCR; TCRdb's table is partial and in-frame only. Here the sample spans about 310,000 clones, roughly 91% being singletons. Sample: peripheral blood. The source is a man over 45 with active or convalescent COVID-19.

The J gene is TRBJ2-1, the V gene TRBV4-3, with D tentatively TRBD2 (6 bases). CDR3 length: 15 residues. From germline, CDR1 is LGHNA and CDR2 YSLEER. V was pared by 4 bases and J by 3 bases, with 13 bases between. CDR3 DNA sequence: TGCGCCAGCAGCCCCCCCACCGGGGGCTACAATGAGCAGTTCTTC. Amino acid sequence: CASSPPTGGYNEQFF.

The chain uses TRBV7-2 and TRBJ1-1; 8 nucleotides line up with TRBD1. Trimming removed 1 base from V and 10 bases from J; junction bases left unmatched: 5. Germline lookup yields CDR1 SGHTA and CDR2 FQGNSA. The CDR3 is 13 amino acids. The CDR3 here is CASSLGTGRVAFF. CDR3 DNA sequence: TGTGCCAGCAGCTTAGGGACAGGGCGGGTAGCTTTCTTT.

This sequence joins TRBV7-3 and TRBJ2-3; possibly TRBD2 for D (5 bases). Germline CDR1 and CDR2: SGHTA and FQGTGA. The length of the CDR3 is 13 residues. Deletions cut 5 bases from V and 5 bases from J, with 11 bases between. The CDR3 is CASSLDAGDTQYF. The CDR3 DNA sequence: TGTGCCAGCAGCCTGGACGCGGGAGATACGCAGTATTTT.

The chain recombines TRBV29-1 with TRBJ1-2; no clear D gene. The CDR3 contains 13 residues. CDR1 and CDR2 (germline): SQVTM, ANQGSEA. Trimming removed 0 bases at V and 8 bases at J, with 13 bases between. CDR3: CSVEDVAYAGYTF. CDR3 DNA sequence: TGCAGCGTTGAAGATGTCGCATACGCGGGCTACACCTTC.

This clone appeared a single time. The chain couples TRBV11-2 to TRBJ2-1, with 7 bases lining up with TRBD2. This CDR3 has 16 amino acids. The J segment lost 6 bases and the V segment lost 4 bases, leaving 12 bases of the junction unmatched. Germline V CDR1 and CDR2: SGHAT, FQNNGV. CDR3 nucleotides: TGTGCCAGCAGCTCCGTCGAAGAACTAGCGAGCAATGAGCAGTTCTTC. Protein product: CASSSVEELASNEQFF.

The chain links TRBV6-5 to TRBJ1-4, with D perhaps matching TRBD1 (5 bases). There are 14 residues in the CDR3. Germline V gives CDR1 MNHEY, CDR2 SVGAGI. Trimming removed 6 bases from V and 5 bases from J, with 13 bases in between. The CDR3 is CASSPQESNEKLFF. The CDR3 coding sequence is TGTGCCAGCAGCCCACAGGAAAGCAATGAAAAACTGTTTTTT.

This clone has only one observation. This chain links TRBV3-1 (or the pseudogene TRBV3-2) with TRBJ1-1; TRBD1 might be the D (6 bases). Germline-derived CDR1 and CDR2 are LGHDT and YNNKEL (reference sequence). V was trimmed by 0 bases and J by 2 bases, leaving 16 bases between them. This CDR3 spans 17 amino acids. As DNA, the CDR3 is TGTGCCAGCAGCCAAGATCAGTTCGAGGGGGTCAACACTGAAGCTTTCTTT. Translation: CASSQDQFEGVNTEAFF.

CDR3 region: CASSYSMGAGTGELFF. The CDR3 DNA reads as TGTGCCAGCAGTTACTCGATGGGGGCAGGTACCGGGGAGCTGTTTTTT. The chain combines TRBV6-5 with TRBJ2-2; possibly TRBD1 for D (6 bases). Germline V gene lookup returns CDR1 MNHEY and CDR2 SVGAGI. The CDR3 length is 16 residues. The V and J ends lost 0 bases and 5 bases respectively, with 13 bases between them.

J is TRBJ1-2 and V is TRBV12-1; the DNA was not used to check the table's D call, TRBD1. TRBV12-1 is noted as a pseudogene. The CDR3 length is 17 residues. The CDR3 loop is CASGALDGAVWAYGYTF. CDR3 sequence (DNA): TGTGCCAGCGGGGCACTCGATGGGGCCGTATGGGCCTATGGCTACACCTTC.

The V and J genes are TRBV29-1 and TRBJ2-5; TRBD1 is a possible D gene (5 bases). The V end lost 1 base, the J end lost 5 bases, and 11 bases lay between the germline ends. The CDR3 is 13 amino acids. CDR1 is SQVTM and CDR2 is ANQGSEA in the germline V gene. The CDR3 protein is CSVEAAGSETQYF. DNA of the CDR3: TGCAGCGTTGAAGCGGCAGGGTCGGAGACCCAGTACTTC.

This clone has only a few counts. The chain carries TRBV16 and TRBJ2-5; tentative D call: TRBD2 (5 bases). V lost 4 bases and J 1 base, leaving 7 bases between the germline ends. Germline V gene lookup returns CDR1 KGHSY and CDR2 FQNENV. CDR3 length: 13 amino acids. CDR3: CASSPGIQETQYF. CDR3 nucleotide sequence: TGTGCCAGCAGCCCCGGGATCCAAGAGACCCAGTACTTC.

The chain is built from TRBV24-1 and TRBJ2-1; 9 bases are a match to TRBD1. CDR1 is KGHDR, CDR2 SFDVKD, per germline. This CDR3 is 15 amino acids long. V trimming: 4 bases; J trimming: 8 bases; junction bases outside the gene matches: 8. CDR3 loop: CATSESRDRVHEQFF. The CDR3 nucleotides read TGTGCCACCAGTGAGAGCCGGGACAGGGTCCATGAGCAGTTCTTC.

This chain uses TRBV6-1 with TRBJ1-3; weak D call: TRBD1 (6 bases). V was pared by 2 bases and J by 1 base, with 6 bases between. Germline CDR1 reads MNHNS; CDR2 reads SASEGT. This CDR3 spans 14 amino acids. CDR3 sequence: CASSEQGSGNTIYF. The CDR3 nucleotides read TGTGCCAGCAGTGAACAGGGGTCTGGAAACACCATATATTTT.

The rearrangement uses TRBV19 and TRBJ1-4; D might be TRBD1 (5 bases). Germline CDR1 reads LNHDA; CDR2 reads SQIVND (reference sequence). V lost 3 bases and J lost 6, with 14 bases in between. The CDR3 spans 15 residues. The CDR3 reads CASSITGQGYEKLFF. CDR3 bases: TGTGCCAGTAGTATTACCGGTCAGGGTTATGAAAAACTGTTTTTT.

V and J are TRBV29-1 and TRBJ1-1; D is perhaps TRBD1 (6 bases). There are 17 residues in the CDR3. V was pared by 0 bases and J by 0 bases, with 17 bases between. Germline V CDR1 and CDR2: SQVTM, ANQGSEA. The chain's CDR3 is CSVEDPQGIRLNTEAFF. DNA for the CDR3: TGCAGCGTTGAAGATCCACAGGGCATCCGATTGAACACTGAAGCTTTCTTT.

The V and J genes are TRBV30 and TRBJ2-7, with D maybe TRBD2 (5 bases). CDR1 and CDR2 from the germline V gene are GTSNPN and SVGIG (reference sequence). The CDR3 runs to 14 residues. Trimming shortened V by 3 bases and J by 0 bases, and 12 bases separated the two germline ends. CDR3 region: CAWSLLGSSYEQYF. The CDR3 DNA is TGTGCCTGGAGCCTACTAGGGAGCTCCTACGAGCAGTACTTC.

V usage is TRBV5-1 and J usage is TRBJ2-3, with D possibly TRBD1 on 6 matching bases. Germline V CDR1 and CDR2: SGHRS, YFSETQ. The CDR3 is 16 amino acids. V was shortened by 4 bases and J by 2 bases, with 17 bases between the two germline ends. As DNA, the CDR3 is TGCGCCAGCAGCCTAGGGGACACCCAGCACACAGATACGCAGTATTTT. This sequence encodes CASSLGDTQHTDTQYF. Complete variable domain (other parts from reference TRBV5-1 and TRBJ2-3): KAGVTQTPRYLIKTRGQQVTLSCSPISGHRSVSWYQQTPGQGLQFLFEYFSETQRNKGNFPGRFSGRQFSNSRSEMNVSTLELGDSALYLCASSLGDTQHTDTQYFGPGTRLTVL.

J is TRBJ1-5 and V is TRBV25-1; TRBD1 matches 7 bases. This CDR3 region has 16 residues. Germline-derived CDR1 and CDR2 are MGHDK and SYGVNS. V gave up 2 bases and J gave up 3 bases; unmatched junction bases: 7. Here the CDR3 DNA reads TGTGCCAGCAGTGAAGGTAGGGACAGCTCCAATCAGCCCCAGCATTTT. Protein sequence: CASSEGRDSSNQPQHF.

This chain joins TRBV12-3 or TRBV12-4 and TRBJ2-5, with 7 positions matching TRBD1. The ends lost 6 bases at V and 5 bases at J; junction bases unmatched: 6. The CDR3 loop spans 13 amino acids. The CDR3 sequence: CASRQGTYETQYF. Here the CDR3 DNA reads TGTGCCAGCAGACAGGGGACCTACGAGACCCAGTACTTC.

V usage is TRBV27 and J usage is TRBJ2-5; D remains unclear. This CDR3 is built from 11 residues. Germline V CDR1 and CDR2: MNHEY, SMNVEV (reference sequence). The V end lost 6 bases, the J end lost 4 bases, and 6 bases lay between the germline ends. This CDR3 reads CASSHGETQYF. The CDR3 DNA is TGTGCCAGCAGCCACGGAGAGACCCAGTACTTC.

The rearrangement joins TRBV6-4 to TRBJ2-5; D may be TRBD2 (5 bases). V shed 0 bases and J shed 4 bases, with 9 bases lying between them. The CDR3 contains 14 residues. Per germline, CDR1 MRHNA and CDR2 SNTAGT. The CDR3 nucleotides are TGTGCCAGCAGTGACTCGATTGGGAGAGAGACCCAGTACTTC. Its translation is CASSDSIGRETQYF.

V usage is TRBV5-1 and J usage is TRBJ1-1; D is ambiguous. V was pared by 6 bases and J by 6 bases, with 9 bases between. The CDR3 consists of 11 residues. Per germline, CDR1 SGHRS and CDR2 YFSETQ. The CDR3 bases are TGCGCCAGCACCCACGGGGCTGAAGCTTTCTTT. Translation gives CASTHGAEAFF.

The DNA of the CDR3 is TGCGCCAGCAGCTTGCCCGTAGAGGGAGGTATAGGGGATAATTCACCCCTCCACTTT. It specifies CASSLPVEGGIGDNSPLHF. The chain couples TRBV5-1 to TRBJ1-6, with D possibly TRBD1 on 5 matching bases. V was pared by 1 base and J by 5 bases, with 22 bases between. Germline-derived CDR1 and CDR2 are SGHRS and YFSETQ. The CDR3 covers 19 residues.

This chain uses TRBV5-1 with TRBJ2-7; perhaps TRBD1 as D (5 bases). The CDR3 has 16 amino acids. V lost 5 bases, J lost 0 bases, and 18 bases lay in between. CDR1 and CDR2 from the germline V gene are SGHRS and YFSETQ. CDR3 amino acids: CASRSGAAQFSYEQYF. The CDR3 DNA reads as TGCGCCAGCAGAAGTGGGGCAGCACAATTCTCCTACGAGCAGTACTTC.

This clone was seen a single time. The chain couples TRBV6-6 to TRBJ2-3, with unresolved D. Germline V gene lookup returns CDR1 MNHNY and CDR2 SVGAGI (reference sequence). Trimming pared 5 bases from V and 1 base from J, leaving 10 bases between. CDR3 length equals 14 residues. The CDR3 DNA reads as TGTGCCAGCAGTCTCCCCCGGGGCACAGATACGCAGTATTTT. Translation gives CASSLPRGTDTQYF.